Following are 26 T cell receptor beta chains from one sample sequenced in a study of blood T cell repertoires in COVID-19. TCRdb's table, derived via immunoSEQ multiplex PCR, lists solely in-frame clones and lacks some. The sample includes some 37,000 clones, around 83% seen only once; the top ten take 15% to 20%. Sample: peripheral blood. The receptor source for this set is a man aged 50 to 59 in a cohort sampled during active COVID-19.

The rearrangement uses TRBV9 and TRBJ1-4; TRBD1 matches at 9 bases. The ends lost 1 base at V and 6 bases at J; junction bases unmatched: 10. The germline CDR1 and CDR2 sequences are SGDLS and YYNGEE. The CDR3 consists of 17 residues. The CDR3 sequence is CASSVMGQGLSDEKLFF. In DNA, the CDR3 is TGTGCCAGCAGCGTAATGGGACAGGGTTTATCCGATGAAAAACTGTTTTTT. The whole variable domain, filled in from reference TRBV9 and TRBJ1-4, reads DSGVTQTPKHLITATGQRVTLRCSPRSGDLSVYWYQQSLDQGLQFLIQYYNGEERAKGNILERFSAQQFPDLHSELNLSSLELGDSALYFCASSVMGQGLSDEKLFFGSGTQLSVL.

The CDR3 DNA reads as TGTGCCAGTAGTATTGAGAGCTCCTATAATTCACCCCTCCACTTT. Translated: CASSIESSYNSPLHF. This chain connects TRBV19 to TRBJ1-6; D is uncertain. V was shortened by 3 bases and J by 0 bases, with 6 bases between the two germline ends. The CDR3 consists of 15 residues. Germline CDR1 LNHDA, CDR2 SQIVND (reference sequence).

CDR3 protein: CASSYSASGGYEQYF. Here the CDR3 DNA reads TGTGCCAGCAGTTACTCGGCTAGCGGGGGCTACGAGCAGTACTTC. V usage is TRBV6-2 or TRBV6-3 and J usage is TRBJ2-7; 10 bases align to TRBD2. Per the germline V gene, CDR1 is MNHEY and CDR2 is SVGEGT. After removal of 0 bases from V and 3 bases from J, the junction contained 2 bases not matched to a gene. The CDR3 has 15 amino acids.

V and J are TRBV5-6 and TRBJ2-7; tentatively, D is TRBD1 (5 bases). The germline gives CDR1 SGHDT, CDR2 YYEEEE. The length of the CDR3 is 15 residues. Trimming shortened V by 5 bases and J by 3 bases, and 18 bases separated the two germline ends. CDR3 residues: CASSLGGQGDYEQYF. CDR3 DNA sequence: TGTGCCAGCAGTCTTGGTGGGCAGGGTGACTACGAGCAGTACTTC.

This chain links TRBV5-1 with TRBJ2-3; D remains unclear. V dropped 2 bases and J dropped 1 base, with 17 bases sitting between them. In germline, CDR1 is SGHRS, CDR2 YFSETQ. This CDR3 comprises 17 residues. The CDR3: CASSFGPGVFGTDTQYF. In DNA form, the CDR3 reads TGCGCCAGCAGCTTCGGCCCGGGTGTCTTTGGCACAGATACGCAGTATTTT. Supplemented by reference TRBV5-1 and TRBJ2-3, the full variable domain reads KAGVTQTPRYLIKTRGQQVTLSCSPISGHRSVSWYQQTPGQGLQFLFEYFSETQRNKGNFPGRFSGRQFSNSRSEMNVSTLELGDSALYLCASSFGPGVFGTDTQYFGPGTRLTVL.

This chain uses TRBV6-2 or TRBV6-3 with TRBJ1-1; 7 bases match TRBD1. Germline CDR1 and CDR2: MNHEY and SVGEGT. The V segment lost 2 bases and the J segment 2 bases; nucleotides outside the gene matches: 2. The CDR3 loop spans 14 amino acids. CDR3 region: CASSYGTENTEAFF. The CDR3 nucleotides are TGTGCCAGCAGTTACGGGACAGAAAACACTGAAGCTTTCTTT.

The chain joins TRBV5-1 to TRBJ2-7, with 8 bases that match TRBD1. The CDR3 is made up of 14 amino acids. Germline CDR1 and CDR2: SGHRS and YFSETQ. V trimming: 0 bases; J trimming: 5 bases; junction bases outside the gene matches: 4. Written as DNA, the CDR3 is TGCGCCAGCAGCTTGGGACAGGGGTTTGACGAGCAGTACGTC. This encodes CASSLGQGFDEQYV.

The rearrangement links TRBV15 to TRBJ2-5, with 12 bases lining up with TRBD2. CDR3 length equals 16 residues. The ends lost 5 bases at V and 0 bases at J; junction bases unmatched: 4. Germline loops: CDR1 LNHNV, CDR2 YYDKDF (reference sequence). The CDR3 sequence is CATSETSGGNQETQYF. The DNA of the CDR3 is TGTGCCACCAGCGAAACTAGCGGGGGGAACCAAGAGACCCAGTACTTC.

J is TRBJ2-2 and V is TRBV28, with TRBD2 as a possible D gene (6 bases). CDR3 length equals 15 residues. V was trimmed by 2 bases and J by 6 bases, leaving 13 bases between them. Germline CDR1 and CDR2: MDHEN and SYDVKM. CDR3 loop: CASSLLREPPGELFF. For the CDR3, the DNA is TGTGCCAGCAGTTTACTTCGGGAGCCGCCCGGGGAGCTGTTTTTT.

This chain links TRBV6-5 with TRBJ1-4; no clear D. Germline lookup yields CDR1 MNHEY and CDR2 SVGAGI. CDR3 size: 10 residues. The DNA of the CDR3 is TGTGCGTCGGGCGGGGAAAAACTGTTTTTT. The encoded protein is CASGGEKLFF.

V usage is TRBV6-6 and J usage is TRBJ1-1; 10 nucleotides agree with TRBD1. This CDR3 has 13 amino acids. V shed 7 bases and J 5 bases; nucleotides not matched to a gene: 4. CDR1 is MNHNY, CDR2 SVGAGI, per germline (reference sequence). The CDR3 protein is CASTDRGRTEAFF. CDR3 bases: TGTGCCAGCACCGACAGGGGGCGGACTGAAGCTTTCTTT.

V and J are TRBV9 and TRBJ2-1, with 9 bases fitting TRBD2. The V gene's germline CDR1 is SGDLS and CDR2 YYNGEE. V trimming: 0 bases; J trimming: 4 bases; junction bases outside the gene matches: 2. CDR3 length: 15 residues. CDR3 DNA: TGTGCCAGCAGCGTAGCAACTAGCGGGTACAATGAGCAGTTCTTC. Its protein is CASSVATSGYNEQFF.

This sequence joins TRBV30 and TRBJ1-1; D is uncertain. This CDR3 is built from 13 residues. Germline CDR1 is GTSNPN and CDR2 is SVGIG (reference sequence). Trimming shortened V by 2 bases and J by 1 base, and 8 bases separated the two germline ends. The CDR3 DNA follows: TGTGCCTGGAGTCTGTTAGAGAACACTGAAGCTTTCTTT. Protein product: CAWSLLENTEAFF.

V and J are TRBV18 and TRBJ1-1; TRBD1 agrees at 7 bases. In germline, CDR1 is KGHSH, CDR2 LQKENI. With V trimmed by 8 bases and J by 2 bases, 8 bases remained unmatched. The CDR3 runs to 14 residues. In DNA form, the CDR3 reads TGTGCCAGCACTAGACAGGGCCCAAACACTGAAGCTTTCTTT. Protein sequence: CASTRQGPNTEAFF.

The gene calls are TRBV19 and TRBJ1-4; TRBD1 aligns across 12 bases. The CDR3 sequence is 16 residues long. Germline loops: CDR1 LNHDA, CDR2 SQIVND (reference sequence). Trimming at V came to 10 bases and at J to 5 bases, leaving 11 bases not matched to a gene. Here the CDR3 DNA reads TGTGCCACGCGGGACAGGGGGCGCACGGTGAATGAAAAACTGTTTTTT. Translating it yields CATRDRGRTVNEKLFF. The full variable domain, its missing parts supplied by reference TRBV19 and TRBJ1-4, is DGGITQSPKYLFRKEGQNVTLSCEQNLNHDAMYWYRQDPGQGLRLIYYSQIVNDFQKGDIAEGYSVSREKKESFPLTVTSAQKNPTAFYLCATRDRGRTVNEKLFFGSGTQLSVL.

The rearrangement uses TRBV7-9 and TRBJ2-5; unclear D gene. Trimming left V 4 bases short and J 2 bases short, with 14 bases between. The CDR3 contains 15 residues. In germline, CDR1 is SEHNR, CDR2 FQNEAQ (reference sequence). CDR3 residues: CASSSTRVEQETQYF. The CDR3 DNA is TGTGCCAGCAGCTCGACCCGGGTAGAACAAGAGACCCAGTACTTC.

The CDR3 region has the DNA TGTGCCAGCAGTTCGACAGGGGCTAGGAATTCACCCCTCCACTTT. Translating it yields CASSSTGARNSPLHF. V gene TRBV6-5 combines with J gene TRBJ1-6; TRBD1 aligns across 8 bases. Germline-derived CDR1 and CDR2 are MNHEY and SVGAGI. The CDR3 loop spans 15 amino acids. The trim removed 4 bases at V and 7 bases at J, leaving 6 bases unmatched.

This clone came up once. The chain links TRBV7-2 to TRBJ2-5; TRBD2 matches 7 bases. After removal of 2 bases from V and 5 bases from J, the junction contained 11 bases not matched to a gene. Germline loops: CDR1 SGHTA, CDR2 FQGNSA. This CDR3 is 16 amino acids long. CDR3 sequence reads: CASSLRGSGVGETQYF. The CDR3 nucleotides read TGTGCCAGCAGCTTAAGGGGAAGCGGGGTGGGGGAGACCCAGTACTTC.

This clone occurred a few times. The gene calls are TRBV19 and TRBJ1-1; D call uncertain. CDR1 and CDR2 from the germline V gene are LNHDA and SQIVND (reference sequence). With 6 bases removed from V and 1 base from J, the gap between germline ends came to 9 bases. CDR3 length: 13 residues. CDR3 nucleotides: TGTGCCAGTAGCCCGCGACAGAACACTGAAGCTTTCTTT. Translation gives CASSPRQNTEAFF.

The DNA for the CDR3 is TGTGCCAGTAGTATATTATCGGGGAAACTGTTTTTT. It translates to CASSILSGKLFF. This chain connects TRBV19 to TRBJ1-4; D gene uncertain. The germline V and J ends were trimmed by 2 bases and 11 bases, with 9 bases remaining between them. CDR1 and CDR2 (germline): LNHDA, SQIVND (reference sequence). This CDR3 region has 12 residues.

The CDR3 nucleotides read TGTGCCAGTACCGTTGACAGGGGAGAGACCCAGTACTTC. Amino acids: CASTVDRGETQYF. The chain couples TRBV19 to TRBJ2-5, with TRBD1 matching 8 bases. The CDR3 length is 13 residues. Germline V gene sequence: CDR1 LNHDA, CDR2 SQIVND (reference sequence). V shed 7 bases and J 4 bases; nucleotides not matched to a gene: 5. Looking up the rest from reference TRBV19 and TRBJ2-5 gives the full variable domain: DGGITQSPKYLFRKEGQNVTLSCEQNLNHDAMYWYRQDPGQGLRLIYYSQIVNDFQKGDIAEGYSVSREKKESFPLTVTSAQKNPTAFYLCASTVDRGETQYFGPGTRLLVL.

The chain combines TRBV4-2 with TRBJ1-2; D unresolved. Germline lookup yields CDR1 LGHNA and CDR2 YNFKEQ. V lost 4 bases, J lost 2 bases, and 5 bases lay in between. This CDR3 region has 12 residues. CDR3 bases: TGTGCCAGCAGCCCGACAAACTATGGCTACACCTTC. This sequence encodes CASSPTNYGYTF.

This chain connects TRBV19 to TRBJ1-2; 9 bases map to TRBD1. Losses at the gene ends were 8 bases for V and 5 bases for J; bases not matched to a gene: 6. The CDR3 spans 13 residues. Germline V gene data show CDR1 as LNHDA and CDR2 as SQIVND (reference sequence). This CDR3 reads CASDSGTGYGYTF. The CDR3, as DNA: TGTGCCAGTGACTCCGGGACAGGGTATGGCTACACCTTC.

CDR3: CASSTTGSYQPQHF. Here the CDR3 DNA reads TGTGCCAGCAGTACTACAGGGTCGTATCAGCCCCAGCATTTT. J is TRBJ1-5 and V is TRBV2, with D possibly TRBD1 on 6 matching bases. Trimming pared 5 bases from V and 5 bases from J, leaving 13 bases between. Germline-derived CDR1 and CDR2 are SNHLY and FYNNEI. The CDR3 has 14 amino acids.

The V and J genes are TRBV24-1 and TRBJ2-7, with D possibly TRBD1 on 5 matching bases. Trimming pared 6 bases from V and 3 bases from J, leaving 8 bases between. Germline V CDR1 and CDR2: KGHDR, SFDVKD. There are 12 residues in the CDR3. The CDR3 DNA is TGTGCCACCAGTAAGACAGACTACGAGCAGTACGTC. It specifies CATSKTDYEQYV.

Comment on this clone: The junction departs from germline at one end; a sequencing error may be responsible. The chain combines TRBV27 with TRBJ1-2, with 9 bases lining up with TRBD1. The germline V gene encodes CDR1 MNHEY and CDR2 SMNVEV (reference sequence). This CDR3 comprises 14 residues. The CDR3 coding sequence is TGTGCCAGCAGTTCCCGGACAGGGGCGGCCCCTTCAGCATTC. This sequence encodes CASSSRTGAAPSAF.